This TCR beta chain emerged from a study of blood T cell repertoires in COVID-19. Study-wide context: The cDNA or gDNA used as material had been derived from T cells, B-cell-depleted T cells, or PBMCs.

Original analysis: Amplification of reference gene primers was used by the study to estimate nucleated cell counts. Using immunoSEQ multiplex PCR, the repertoire was profiled, and TCRdb retains in-frame clones only, with some absent. The V and J calls and clone size are taken from that table; D and trimming were inferred from the DNA. This sample has 64,000 or so clones, with 75% to 90% found just once. Germline CDR1 is MGHRA and CDR2 is YSYEKL. This CDR3 contains 14 residues. V dropped 0 bases and J dropped 10 bases, with 12 bases sitting between them. The specimen was peripheral blood. This TCR derives from a human donor in a cohort sampled during active COVID-19. This rearrangement joins TRBV4-1 to TRBJ2-2; D is ambiguous. The CDR3 coding sequence is TGCGCCAGCAGCCAAGAGGAGAGGAGCCTGGAGCTGTTTTTT. This translates into CASSQEERSLELFF.